The 17 T cell receptor beta chains presented below share a single source sample, sequenced in a study of shared T cell receptors in the human thymus. Produced via immunoSEQ multiplex PCR; TCRdb's table is partial and in-frame only. The table includes about 710,000 clones, 87% detected once. These data were likewise used in another study, on human thymus T cells.

The sequenced sample was thymocytes. Every receptor here comes from a boy less than two years old with a congenital heart defect.

The gene calls are TRBV19 and TRBJ1-1; 9 nucleotides align to TRBD1. The CDR3 is 14 amino acids. Germline-derived CDR1 and CDR2 are LNHDA and SQIVND (reference sequence). Trimming took 6 bases from V and 4 from J; bases not matched to a gene: 6. CDR3: CASRGTGRSTEAFF. CDR3 DNA sequence: TGTGCCAGTAGGGGGACAGGGAGGAGCACTGAAGCTTTCTTT.

This sequence joins TRBV6-1 and TRBJ1-4, with D possibly matching TRBD1 (6 bases). Germline CDR1 reads MNHNS; CDR2 reads SASEGT. V lost 2 bases to trimming and J lost 7 bases, with 17 bases between them. This CDR3 is built from 16 residues. The CDR3 is CASSETPQGSREKLFF. In DNA form, the CDR3 reads TGTGCCAGCAGTGAAACTCCCCAGGGGAGTCGTGAAAAACTGTTTTTT.

This sequence joins TRBV11-2 and TRBJ2-7, with D possibly being TRBD2 (6 bases). V lost 5 bases and J 3 bases, leaving 14 bases between the germline ends. The germline gives CDR1 SGHAT, CDR2 FQNNGV. The CDR3 runs to 14 residues. CDR3 in amino acids: CASSISGWDYEQYF. The CDR3 region has the DNA TGTGCCAGCAGCATTAGCGGTTGGGACTACGAGCAGTACTTC.

This clone turned up a few times. This chain uses TRBV7-6 with TRBJ2-1; the D gene is possibly TRBD1 (6 bases). This CDR3 comprises 19 residues. Germline V lookup: CDR1 SGHVS, CDR2 FNYEAQ. V gave up 1 base and J gave up 4 bases, with 23 bases separating them. The CDR3 reads CASSLDRGEDRRPYNEQFF. The CDR3 DNA sequence: TGTGCCAGCAGCTTAGACCGGGGAGAAGACAGGAGACCTTACAATGAGCAGTTCTTC.

The V gene is TRBV30, the J gene TRBJ1-5, with 10 bases fitting TRBD1. Germline V gene lookup returns CDR1 GTSNPN and CDR2 SVGIG (reference sequence). Trimming cost V 0 bases and J 2 bases; bases outside gene matches: 4. This CDR3 has 16 residues. The CDR3 DNA follows: TGTGCCTGGAGTGTTCGGACAGGGGGTGGCAATCAGCCCCAGCATTTT. Residues: CAWSVRTGGGNQPQHF.

CDR3 nucleotide sequence: TGTGCCAGCCGCAGAGGGCCCGCAACTAGCCCTAAAAGGAATGAGCAGTTCTTC. This encodes CASRRGPATSPKRNEQFF. The chain has TRBV2 and TRBJ2-1, with D perhaps TRBD2 (6 bases). The CDR3 has 18 amino acids. V was clipped by 8 bases and J by 7 bases, with 30 bases between them. In germline, CDR1 is SNHLY, CDR2 FYNNEI.

V gene TRBV5-1 combines with J gene TRBJ2-7; D gene uncertain. This CDR3 comprises 12 residues. CDR1 and CDR2 from the germline V gene are SGHRS and YFSETQ. The germline V and J ends were trimmed by 4 bases and 2 bases, with 7 bases remaining between them. The CDR3 sequence is CASSPRAYEQYF. The CDR3 nucleotides are TGCGCCAGCAGCCCTCGAGCCTACGAGCAGTACTTC.

V is TRBV5-6 and J is TRBJ1-3; no clear D. From germline, CDR1 is SGHDT and CDR2 YYEEEE. The CDR3 has 17 residues. The V end was cut by 4 bases, the J end by 0 bases, with 17 bases between. As DNA, the CDR3 is TGTGCCAGCAGCGGGAGTAATAGCGGACGCTCTGGAAACACCATATATTTT. It encodes CASSGSNSGRSGNTIYF. Using reference TRBV5-6 and TRBJ1-3 for the parts outside the CDR3, the full variable domain is DAGVTQSPTHLIKTRGQQVTLRCSPKSGHDTVSWYQQALGQGPQFIFQYYEEEERQRGNFPDRFSGHQFPNYSSELNVNALLLGDSALYLCASSGSNSGRSGNTIYFGEGSWLTVV.

This chain joins TRBV28 and TRBJ1-5, with 9 bases aligning to TRBD1. The V gene end was trimmed by 5 bases and the J gene end by 2 bases; junction bases not matched to a gene: 16. CDR1 and CDR2 (germline): MDHEN, SYDVKM. The CDR3 has 19 amino acids. DNA of the CDR3: TGTGCCAGCAGTCCCCTAGAGCAACAGGGGGCACACGGCAATCAGCCCCAGCATTTT. Protein sequence: CASSPLEQQGAHGNQPQHF.

The chain carries TRBV6-5 and TRBJ2-5; 7 positions match TRBD1. The trim removed 4 bases at V and 3 bases at J, leaving 8 bases unmatched. CDR1 and CDR2 from the germline V gene are MNHEY and SVGAGI. CDR3 length: 15 residues. For the CDR3, the DNA is TGTGCCAGCAGTTCGGGACAGCTTCTGAAAGAGACCCAGTACTTC. Translation gives CASSSGQLLKETQYF.

The rearrangement links TRBV19 to TRBJ2-3, with 11 bases fitting TRBD2. CDR1 and CDR2 (germline): LNHDA, SQIVND (reference sequence). The CDR3 totals 16 residues. The CDR3 nucleotides read TGTGCGAAGGGACTAGCGGCAGTAACCCGCACAGATACGCAGTATTTT. This translates into CAKGLAAVTRTDTQYF.

The chain couples TRBV7-9 to TRBJ1-1, with D perhaps matching TRBD1 (5 bases). Germline CDR1 and CDR2: SEHNR and FQNEAQ (reference sequence). CDR3 size: 17 residues. Trimming shortened V by 5 bases and J by 1 base, and 20 bases separated the two germline ends. The CDR3: CASSPRRAGKRNTEAFF. CDR3 bases: TGTGCCAGCAGCCCACGGAGGGCAGGGAAAAGGAACACTGAAGCTTTCTTT.

The chain combines TRBV9 with TRBJ2-7, with 14 positions matching TRBD2. Germline assignment: CDR1 SGDLS and CDR2 YYNGEE. V trimming: 3 bases; J trimming: 3 bases; junction bases outside the gene matches: 14. The CDR3 length is 19 residues. The CDR3 coding sequence is TGTGCCAGCAGCGCACCAACGCCGGGACTAGCGGGGGCTAACTACGAGCAGTACTTC. It yields the protein CASSAPTPGLAGANYEQYF.

The chain uses TRBV28 and TRBJ1-2, with 10 bases that match TRBD1. The V gene end was trimmed by 5 bases and the J gene end by 6 bases; junction bases not matched to a gene: 9. Germline V lookup: CDR1 MDHEN, CDR2 SYDVKM. CDR3 length equals 15 residues. CDR3 loop: CASSLGQGVGHGYTF. The CDR3 nucleotides read TGTGCCAGCAGTCTCGGACAGGGGGTTGGCCATGGCTACACCTTC.

The chain is built from TRBV7-9 and TRBJ2-5; TRBD2 matches at 13 bases. V dropped 1 base and J dropped 5; count of bases not matched to a gene: 10. Germline CDR1 reads SEHNR; CDR2 reads FQNEAQ (reference sequence). This CDR3 comprises 18 residues. For the CDR3, the DNA is TGTGCCAGCAGCTTAGGGACTAGCGGGAGAGCCCTCCTGGAGACCCAGTACTTC. This encodes CASSLGTSGRALLETQYF.

The chain carries TRBV30 and TRBJ2-7; 9 nucleotides match TRBD2. After removal of 3 bases from V and 3 bases from J, the junction contained 9 bases not matched to a gene. The CDR3 is 15 residues long. Looked up from germline, CDR1 is GTSNPN and CDR2 is SVGIG (reference sequence). CDR3 in DNA: TGTGCCTGGAGGTACGTCAGCGGGGGGCTCTACGAGCAGTACTTC. Its protein is CAWRYVSGGLYEQYF.

CDR3 in amino acids: CASSQDGGKLALREQYF. The CDR3 bases are TGCGCCAGCAGCCAAGATGGGGGGAAACTAGCGTTAAGGGAGCAGTACTTC. This chain joins TRBV4-1 and TRBJ2-7, with 7 positions matching TRBD2. There are 17 residues in the CDR3. V shed 0 bases, J shed 7 bases, and the junction held 15 bases outside the gene matches. CDR1 MGHRA and CDR2 YSYEKL come from the germline V gene.